Reported below is one T cell receptor beta chain. V dropped 7 bases and J dropped 0; count of bases not matched to a gene: 12. The length of the CDR3 is 18 residues. The record originates from a study of T-cell memory formation after mild COVID-19. TCRdb fed the 5' RACE reads into MiXCR, producing one record per CDR3 protein. The repertoire holds approximately 450,000 distinct CDR3 sequences, with around a sixth as singletons. This rearrangement joins TRBV12-3 or TRBV12-4 to TRBJ2-6; 7 bases line up with TRBD1. The receptor was derived from an adult woman who had mild COVID-19 (a few samples of this study predate the infection). Cell type and time point are not known. Sequencing was performed on PBMCs or a T cell subset sorted from them (not recorded which). CDR3 residues: CASTRRQGKTSGANVLTF. Written as DNA, the CDR3 is TGTGCCAGCACCCGTCGACAGGGAAAAACCTCTGGGGCCAACGTCCTGACTTTC.